Each of the 5 T cell receptor beta chains below was sequenced from the same sample in a study of blood T cell repertoires in COVID-19. The table came from immunoSEQ multiplex PCR; TCRdb's copy has only in-frame clones and leaves some out. The table lists about 150,000 clones, about 87% of them singletons. The specimen was peripheral blood. Every receptor here comes from a woman older than 75 with COVID-19, enrolled during active disease.

This chain connects TRBV7-2 to TRBJ1-3; D not certain. V was shortened by 1 base and J by 0 bases, with 10 bases between the two germline ends. The CDR3 spans 16 residues. Germline V lookup: CDR1 SGHTA, CDR2 FQGNSA. The CDR3: CASSLVSTFSGNTIYF. CDR3 nucleotides: TGTGCCAGCAGCTTAGTGTCAACATTCTCTGGAAACACCATATATTTT.

The chain joins TRBV9 to TRBJ2-1; 9 nucleotides align to TRBD2. The CDR3 is made up of 14 amino acids. CDR1 is SGDLS and CDR2 is YYNGEE in the germline V gene. The J segment lost 9 bases and the V segment lost 1 base, leaving 5 bases of the junction unmatched. The CDR3 loop reads CASSVRTSEGEQFF. CDR3 DNA sequence: TGTGCCAGCAGCGTACGGACTAGCGAGGGTGAGCAGTTCTTC.

The chain couples TRBV7-2 to TRBJ2-5; D is ambiguous. Germline CDR1 and CDR2: SGHTA and FQGNSA. Deletions cut 5 bases from V and 2 bases from J, with 12 bases between. The CDR3 is 14 residues long. CDR3 region: CASSGRNRQETQYF. The CDR3 DNA is TGTGCCAGCAGCGGCAGGAACCGACAAGAGACCCAGTACTTC.

The gene calls are TRBV19 and TRBJ2-6; 7 bases align to TRBD1. The CDR3 is 16 residues long. J was trimmed by 3 bases and V by 3 bases; bases with no gene match: 5. The germline V gene encodes CDR1 LNHDA and CDR2 SQIVND (reference sequence). The CDR3 is CASSIRQGDGANVLTF. The CDR3 nucleotides are TGTGCCAGTAGTATTCGTCAGGGGGATGGGGCCAACGTCCTGACTTTC.

The chain joins TRBV6-5 to TRBJ1-2; tentative D call: TRBD1 (5 bases). V gave up 4 bases and J gave up 4 bases, with 16 bases separating them. Germline-derived CDR1 and CDR2 are MNHEY and SVGAGI. The CDR3 spans 15 residues. In DNA form, the CDR3 reads TGTGCCAGCAGTTCTTATGGGGCCCGGAGCTATGGCTACACCTTC. It encodes CASSSYGARSYGYTF.